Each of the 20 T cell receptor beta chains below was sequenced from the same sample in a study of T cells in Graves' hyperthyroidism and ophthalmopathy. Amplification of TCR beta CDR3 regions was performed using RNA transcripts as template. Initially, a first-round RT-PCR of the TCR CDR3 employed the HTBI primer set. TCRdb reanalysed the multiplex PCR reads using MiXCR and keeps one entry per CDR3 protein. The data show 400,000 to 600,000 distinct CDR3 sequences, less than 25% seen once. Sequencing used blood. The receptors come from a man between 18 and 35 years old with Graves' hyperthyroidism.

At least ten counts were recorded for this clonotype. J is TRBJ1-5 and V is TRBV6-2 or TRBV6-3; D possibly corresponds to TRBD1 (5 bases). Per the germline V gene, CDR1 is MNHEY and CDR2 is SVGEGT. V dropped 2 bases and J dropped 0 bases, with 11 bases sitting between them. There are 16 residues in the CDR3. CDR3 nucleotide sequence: TGTGCCAGCAGTTACAGGGGACGGCTTAGCAATCAGCCCCAGCATTTT. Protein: CASSYRGRLSNQPQHF.

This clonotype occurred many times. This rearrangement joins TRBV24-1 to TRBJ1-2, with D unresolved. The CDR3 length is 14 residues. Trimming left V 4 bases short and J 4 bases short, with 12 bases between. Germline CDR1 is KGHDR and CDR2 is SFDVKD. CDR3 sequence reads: CATSDAGRTYGYTF. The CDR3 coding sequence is TGTGCCACCAGTGACGCCGGGCGGACCTATGGCTACACCTTC.

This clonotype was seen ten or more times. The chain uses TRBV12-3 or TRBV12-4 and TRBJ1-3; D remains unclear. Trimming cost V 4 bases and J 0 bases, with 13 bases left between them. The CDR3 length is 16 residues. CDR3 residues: CASSSATGSSGNTIYF. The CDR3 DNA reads TGTGCCAGCAGTTCGGCGACGGGGAGCTCTGGAAACACCATATATTTT.

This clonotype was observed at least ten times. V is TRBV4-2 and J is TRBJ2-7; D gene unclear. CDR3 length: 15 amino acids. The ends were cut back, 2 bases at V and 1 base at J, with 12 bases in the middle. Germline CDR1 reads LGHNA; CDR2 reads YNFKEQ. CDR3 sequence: CASSQKAHRSYEQYF. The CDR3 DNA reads TGTGCCAGCAGCCAAAAGGCACATCGTTCCTACGAGCAGTACTTC.

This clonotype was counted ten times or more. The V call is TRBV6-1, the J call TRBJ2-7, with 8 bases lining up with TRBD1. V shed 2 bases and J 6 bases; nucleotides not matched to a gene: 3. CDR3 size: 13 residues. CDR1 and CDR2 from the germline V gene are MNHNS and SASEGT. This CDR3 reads CASSEQGALEQYF. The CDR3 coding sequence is TGTGCCAGCAGTGAACAGGGGGCTCTCGAGCAGTACTTC.

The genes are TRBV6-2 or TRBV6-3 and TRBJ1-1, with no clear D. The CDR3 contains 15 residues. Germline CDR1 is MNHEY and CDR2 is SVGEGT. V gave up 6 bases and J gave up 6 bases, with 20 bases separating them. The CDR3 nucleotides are TGTGCCAGCAGACGAGTGCTCACAACAAGGGCTGAAGCTTTCTTT. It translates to CASRRVLTTRAEAFF.

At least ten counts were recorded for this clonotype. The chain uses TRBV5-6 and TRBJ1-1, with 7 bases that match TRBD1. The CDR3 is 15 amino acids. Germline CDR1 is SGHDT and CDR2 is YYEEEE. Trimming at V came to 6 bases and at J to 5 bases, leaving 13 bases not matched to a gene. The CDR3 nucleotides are TGTGCCAGCATCTACTCTGGGACAGAGACGACTGAAGCTTTCTTT. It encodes CASIYSGTETTEAFF.

CDR3 protein: CSVAGPDPNQPQHF. CDR3 bases: TGCAGCGTAGCCGGCCCAGACCCTAATCAGCCCCAGCATTTT. The chain links TRBV29-1 to TRBJ1-5; D gene unclear. Trimming took 6 bases from V and 4 from J, leaving 16 bases between them. CDR3 size: 14 residues. Germline V gene sequence: CDR1 SQVTM, CDR2 ANQGSEA.

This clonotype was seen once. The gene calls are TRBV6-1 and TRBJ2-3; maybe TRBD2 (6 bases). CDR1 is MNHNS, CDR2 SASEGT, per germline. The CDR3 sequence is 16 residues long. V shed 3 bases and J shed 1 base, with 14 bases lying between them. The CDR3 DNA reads TGTGCCAGCAGTGATTATGGGACTGAACGCACAGATACGCAGTATTTT. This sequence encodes CASSDYGTERTDTQYF.

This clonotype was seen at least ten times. The CDR3 nucleotides are TGTGCCAGCATCGTAGCTAGCGGGGGGGAAGAGACCCAGTACTTC. Amino acid sequence: CASIVASGGEETQYF. The chain combines TRBV2 with TRBJ2-5; 12 positions agree with TRBD2. Losses at the gene ends were 7 bases for V and 3 bases for J; bases not matched to a gene: 6. Per germline, CDR1 SNHLY and CDR2 FYNNEI. The CDR3 covers 15 residues.

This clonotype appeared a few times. The CDR3 nucleotides are TGTGCCAGCAGTTTAGGAGGGGGGGCGACACCCGGGGAGCTGTTTTTT. Its translation: CASSLGGGATPGELFF. The genes are TRBV28 and TRBJ2-2; TRBD2 is a possible D gene (7 bases). The CDR3 consists of 16 residues. V dropped 2 bases and J dropped 6 bases, with 16 bases sitting between them. The V gene's germline CDR1 is MDHEN and CDR2 SYDVKM.

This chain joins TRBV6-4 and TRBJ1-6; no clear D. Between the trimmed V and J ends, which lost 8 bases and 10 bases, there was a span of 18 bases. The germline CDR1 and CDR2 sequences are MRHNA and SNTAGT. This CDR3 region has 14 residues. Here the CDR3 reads CASSPAHRESPLHF. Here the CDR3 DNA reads TGTGCCAGCTCCCCGGCCCACCGGGAGTCACCCCTCCACTTT.

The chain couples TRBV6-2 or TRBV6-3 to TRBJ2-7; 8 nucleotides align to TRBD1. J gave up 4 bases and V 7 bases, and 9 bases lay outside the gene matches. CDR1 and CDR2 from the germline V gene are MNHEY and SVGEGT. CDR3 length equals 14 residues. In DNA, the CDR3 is TGTGCCAGCACCGAGGACAGGGTTCAGTACGAGCAGTACTTC. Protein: CASTEDRVQYEQYF.

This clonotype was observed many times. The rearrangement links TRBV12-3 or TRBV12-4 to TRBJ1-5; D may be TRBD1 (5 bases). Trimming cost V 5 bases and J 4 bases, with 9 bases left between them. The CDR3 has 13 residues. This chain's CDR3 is CASSDYRNQPQHF. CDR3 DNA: TGTGCCAGCAGTGATTACAGGAATCAGCCCCAGCATTTT.

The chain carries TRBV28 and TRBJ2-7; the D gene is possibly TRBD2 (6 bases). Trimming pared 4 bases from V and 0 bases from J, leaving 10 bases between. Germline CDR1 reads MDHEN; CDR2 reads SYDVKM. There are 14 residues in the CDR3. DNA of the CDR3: TGTGCCAGCAGTTCTGCTAGCGTCTCCTACGAGCAGTACTTC. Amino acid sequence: CASSSASVSYEQYF.

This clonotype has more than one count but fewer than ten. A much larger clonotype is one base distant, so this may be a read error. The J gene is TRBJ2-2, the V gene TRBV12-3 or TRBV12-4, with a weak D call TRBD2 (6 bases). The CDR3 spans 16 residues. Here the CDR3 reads CVSSLLGGGNTGELFF. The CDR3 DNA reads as TGTGTCAGCAGCCTTTTGGGGGGTGGCAACACCGGGGAGCTGTTTTTT.

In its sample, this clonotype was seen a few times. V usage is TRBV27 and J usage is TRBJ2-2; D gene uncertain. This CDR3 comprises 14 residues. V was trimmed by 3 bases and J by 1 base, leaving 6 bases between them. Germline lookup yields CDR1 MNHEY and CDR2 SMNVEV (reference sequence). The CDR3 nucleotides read TGTGCCAGCAGTTTTTTTCTGAACACCGGGGAGCTGTTTTTT. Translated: CASSFFLNTGELFF.

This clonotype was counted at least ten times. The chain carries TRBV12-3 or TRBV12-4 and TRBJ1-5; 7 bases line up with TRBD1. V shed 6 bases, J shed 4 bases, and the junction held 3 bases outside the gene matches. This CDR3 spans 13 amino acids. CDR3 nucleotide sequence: TGTGCCAGCAGCTCAGGGGGAAATCAGCCCCAGCATTTT. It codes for CASSSGGNQPQHF.

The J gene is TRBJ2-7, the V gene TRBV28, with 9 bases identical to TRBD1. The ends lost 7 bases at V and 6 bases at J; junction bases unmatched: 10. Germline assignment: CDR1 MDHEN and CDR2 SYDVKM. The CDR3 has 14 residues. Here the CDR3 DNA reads TGTGCCAGCACCTTAGGACAGGGGCTCTCCGAGCAGTACTTC. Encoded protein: CASTLGQGLSEQYF.

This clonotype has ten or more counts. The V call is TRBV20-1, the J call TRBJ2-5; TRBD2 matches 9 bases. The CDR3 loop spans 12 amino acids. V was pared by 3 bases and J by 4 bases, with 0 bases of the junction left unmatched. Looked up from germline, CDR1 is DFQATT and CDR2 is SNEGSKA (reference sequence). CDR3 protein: CSARRGGETQYF. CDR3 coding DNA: TGCAGTGCTAGGCGGGGGGGAGAGACCCAGTACTTC.